These 18 T cell receptor beta chains originate from one sample sequenced in a study of stem cell transplantation in POMP-related autoinflammatory disease. Measured with immunoSEQ multiplex PCR; TCRdb has only the in-frame clones, and not every one. Here the sample spans 9,100 or so clones, about 85% being singletons. The specimen comprised CD4+ T cells from PBMCs, sampled after stem cell transplantation. The source of these receptors is a human patient with POMP-related autoinflammation and immune dysregulation (PRAID). These T cells may partly come from the graft donor.

V usage is TRBV6-5 and J usage is TRBJ2-7, with TRBD1 identical over 8 bases. Germline CDR1 reads MNHEY; CDR2 reads SVGAGI. With 2 bases clipped from V and 6 bases from J, the junction kept 3 bases outside the gene matches. The length of the CDR3 is 13 residues. For the CDR3, the DNA is TGTGCCAGCAGTTACGGACAGGGTGGCGAGCAGTACTTC. This translates into CASSYGQGGEQYF.

V gene TRBV30 combines with J gene TRBJ1-5; D gene ambiguous. The germline V gene encodes CDR1 GTSNPN and CDR2 SVGIG (reference sequence). The CDR3 length is 13 residues. V dropped 3 bases and J dropped 6 bases, with 12 bases sitting between them. The CDR3: CAWSFQGAQPQHF. Here the CDR3 DNA reads TGTGCCTGGAGCTTCCAAGGAGCTCAGCCCCAGCATTTT.

This rearrangement joins TRBV30 to TRBJ2-1, with D possibly matching TRBD2 (6 bases). The germline V and J ends were trimmed by 5 bases and 9 bases, with 14 bases remaining between them. Germline CDR1 and CDR2: GTSNPN and SVGIG (reference sequence). CDR3 length: 12 residues. For the CDR3, the DNA is TGTGCCTGGTCTATTTTGGGACTTGAGCAGTTCTTC. It specifies CAWSILGLEQFF.

The chain recombines TRBV29-1 with TRBJ1-4, with a weak D call TRBD1 (5 bases). Trimming took off 4 bases at V and 10 bases at J, with 19 bases between the two ends. The CDR3 length is 14 residues. CDR1 is SQVTM, CDR2 ANQGSEA, per germline. The CDR3 reads CSVAPGITSGKLFF. The DNA for the CDR3 is TGCAGCGTTGCTCCAGGGATAACTAGTGGAAAACTGTTTTTT.

The rearrangement joins TRBV5-4 to TRBJ1-4; D is uncertain. Germline V lookup: CDR1 SGHNT, CDR2 YYREEE (reference sequence). The V and J ends lost 0 bases and 0 bases respectively, with 6 bases between them. CDR3 length: 15 residues. CDR3 sequence reads: CASSLAQTTNEKLFF. The CDR3, as DNA: TGTGCCAGCAGCTTGGCACAGACAACTAATGAAAAACTGTTTTTT.

This clone was detected a few times. The chain joins TRBV6-5 to TRBJ2-7; 8 bases fit TRBD2. This CDR3 region has 14 residues. Losses at the gene ends were 10 bases for V and 4 bases for J; bases not matched to a gene: 12. The V gene's germline CDR1 is MNHEY and CDR2 SVGAGI. CDR3 loop: CATLRGEWVYEQYF. DNA of the CDR3: TGTGCCACTCTGCGGGGGGAGTGGGTTTACGAGCAGTACTTC.

The DNA for the CDR3 is TGCGCCAGCAGCGTGGACAGCGATCAGCCCCAGCATTTT. Its protein product is CASSVDSDQPQHF. The genes are TRBV5-1 and TRBJ1-5, with D maybe TRBD1 (6 bases). Germline CDR1 and CDR2: SGHRS and YFSETQ. Trimming removed 4 bases at V and 5 bases at J, with 10 bases between. The CDR3 covers 13 residues.

This clone was detected only once. The genes are TRBV5-6 and TRBJ1-5; D is possibly TRBD1 (6 bases). Germline V gene lookup returns CDR1 SGHDT and CDR2 YYEEEE. V gave up 4 bases and J gave up 4 bases, with 12 bases separating them. The CDR3 runs 14 residues. The CDR3 here is CASSIGQINQPQHF. CDR3 DNA sequence: TGTGCCAGCAGCATAGGACAGATTAATCAGCCCCAGCATTTT.

V gene TRBV29-1 combines with J gene TRBJ2-5; D is undetermined. Germline CDR1 and CDR2: SQVTM and ANQGSEA. V gave up 4 bases and J gave up 9 bases, with 12 bases separating them. The CDR3 is made up of 11 amino acids. The CDR3 DNA reads as TGCAGCGTTGGTGGATTATTGTCCCAGTACTTC. Its protein product is CSVGGLLSQYF.

The chain employs TRBV7-9 and TRBJ1-6; D remains unclear. This CDR3 spans 15 amino acids. Trimming stripped 1 base from V and 9 bases from J, with 13 bases between. Germline V gene lookup returns CDR1 SEHNR and CDR2 FQNEAQ (reference sequence). The CDR3 region is CASSLEVQAGSPLHF. CDR3 in DNA: TGTGCCAGCAGCTTAGAAGTCCAGGCTGGTTCACCCCTCCACTTT. Full variable domain (rest looked up from reference TRBV7-9 and TRBJ1-6): DTGVSQNPRHKITKRGQNVTFRCDPISEHNRLYWYRQTLGQGPEFLTYFQNEAQLEKSRLLSDRFSAERPKGSFSTLEIQRTEQGDSAMYLCASSLEVQAGSPLHFGNGTRLTVT.

V is TRBV19 and J is TRBJ2-5; D ambiguous. Trimming took 8 bases from V and 5 from J, leaving 15 bases between them. The germline CDR1 and CDR2 sequences are LNHDA and SQIVND (reference sequence). The CDR3 runs 13 residues. This chain's CDR3 is CASSGKEYETQYF. The DNA of the CDR3 is TGTGCCAGTTCCGGTAAGGAATACGAGACCCAGTACTTC.

The rearrangement uses TRBV18 and TRBJ1-3, with 10 bases identical to TRBD1. The CDR3 consists of 16 residues. Losses at the gene ends were 3 bases for V and 0 bases for J; bases not matched to a gene: 2. Germline V gene sequence: CDR1 KGHSH, CDR2 LQKENI. The CDR3, as DNA: TGTGCCAGCTCACCGACAGGGGGCCACTCTGGAAACACCATATATTTT. This sequence encodes CASSPTGGHSGNTIYF.

As to this clone: Other DNA sequences in the sample encode the same CDR3. The gene calls are TRBV5-4 and TRBJ1-6, with 7 nucleotides matching TRBD1. The CDR3 runs to 14 residues. CDR1 and CDR2 (germline): SGHNT, YYREEE (reference sequence). After removal of 3 bases from V and 6 bases from J, the junction contained 3 bases not matched to a gene. The CDR3 is CASSSRDSNSPLHF. For the CDR3, the DNA is TGTGCCAGCAGCTCCCGGGACAGTAATTCACCCCTCCACTTT.

The gene calls are TRBV5-4 and TRBJ2-7; 11 bases match TRBD2. J gave up 0 bases and V 4 bases, and 3 bases lay outside the gene matches. In germline, CDR1 is SGHNT, CDR2 YYREEE (reference sequence). The CDR3 spans 15 residues. The CDR3 DNA reads as TGTGCCAGCAGCCCGGGACTAGCGGACTCCTACGAGCAGTACTTC. Translating it yields CASSPGLADSYEQYF.

The V and J genes are TRBV19 and TRBJ1-6; TRBD1 agrees at 9 bases. V lost 5 bases to trimming and J lost 7 bases; unmatched junction nucleotides: 3. CDR3 length equals 14 residues. In germline, CDR1 is LNHDA, CDR2 SQIVND (reference sequence). CDR3 in DNA: TGTGCCAGTAGTTTCGGGACAGGGAATTCACCCCTCCACTTT. Translated, it gives CASSFGTGNSPLHF.

This chain uses TRBV2 with TRBJ2-3; tentatively, D is TRBD1 (6 bases). With 7 bases removed from V and 3 bases from J, the gap between germline ends came to 8 bases. The germline CDR1 and CDR2 sequences are SNHLY and FYNNEI. The CDR3 loop spans 12 amino acids. The CDR3 loop reads CASTTGTDTQYF. DNA for the CDR3: TGTGCCAGCACCACAGGGACAGATACGCAGTATTTT.

The chain links TRBV5-1 to TRBJ2-2; 11 bases agree with TRBD2. The germline V gene has CDR1 SGHRS and CDR2 YFSETQ. Losses at the gene ends were 4 bases for V and 4 bases for J; bases not matched to a gene: 6. This CDR3 region has 16 residues. CDR3 coding DNA: TGCGCCAGCAGCACACTAGCGGGAGAGGGCACCGGGGAGCTGTTTTTT. Protein: CASSTLAGEGTGELFF.

The genes are TRBV9 and TRBJ1-5, with D possibly being TRBD1 (5 bases). Germline V gene data show CDR1 as SGDLS and CDR2 as YYNGEE. The CDR3 is 12 amino acids. V dropped 6 bases and J dropped 9 bases, with 13 bases sitting between them. CDR3 sequence (DNA): TGTGCCAGCAACAGGCCCGAGGGGCCCCAGCATTTT. It specifies CASNRPEGPQHF.